The clone carrying this T cell receptor (beta chain) was seen only a few times. Its antigen is undetermined. Trimming removed 0 bases from V and 3 bases from J, with 13 bases in between. Germline V gives CDR1 SGHRS, CDR2 YFSETQ. The CDR3 covers 16 residues. MiXCR, run by TCRdb on the RT-PCR reads, gives a single entry per CDR3 protein. Of approximately 530,000 distinct CDR3 sequences listed, over 10% are singletons. This specimen belongs to a study of response to subunit inactivated influenza vaccine. Study-level points and caveats: It was suggested by the authors that few new T cells are recruited by each seasonal influenza vaccination.

The source is a man aged 50-60 years who received an inactivated influenza vaccine. This chain connects TRBV5-1 to TRBJ2-1, with D perhaps given as TRBD1 or TRBD2 (5 bases each). Material: PBMCs from blood, obtained around seven weeks after vaccination. In DNA, the CDR3 is TGCGCCAGCAGCTTGGTGGGGGAGCTCCTCTACAATGAGCAGTTCTTC. Residues: CASSLVGELLYNEQFF.